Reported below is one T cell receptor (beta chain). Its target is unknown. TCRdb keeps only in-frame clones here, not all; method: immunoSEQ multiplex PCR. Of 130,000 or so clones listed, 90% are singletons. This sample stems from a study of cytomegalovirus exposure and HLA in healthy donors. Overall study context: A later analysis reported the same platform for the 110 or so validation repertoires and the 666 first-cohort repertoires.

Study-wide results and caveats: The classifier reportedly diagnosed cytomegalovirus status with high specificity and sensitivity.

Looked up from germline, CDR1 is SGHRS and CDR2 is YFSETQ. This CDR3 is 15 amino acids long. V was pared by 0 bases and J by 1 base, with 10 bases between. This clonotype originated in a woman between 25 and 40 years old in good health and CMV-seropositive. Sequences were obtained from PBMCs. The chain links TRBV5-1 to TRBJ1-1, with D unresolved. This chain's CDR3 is CASSLGFNRNTEAFF. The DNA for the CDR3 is TGCGCCAGCAGCTTGGGGTTCAACAGGAACACTGAAGCTTTCTTT.